Sequencing of this TCR beta chain was carried out in a study of identical twins. This clonotype was seen a few times. Its specificity is unknown. The CDR3 has 14 amino acids. V lost 4 bases to trimming and J lost 3 bases; unmatched junction nucleotides: 5. The germline gives CDR1 SGDLS, CDR2 YYNGEE. Each cDNA held unique molecular identifiers, and template switching gave it a universal primer site. MiXCR was run by TCRdb on the 5' RACE reads, yielding one entry per CDR3 protein. This sample yields 500,000 to 650,000 distinct CDR3 sequences, of which roughly 6.6% are seen a single time; 1.6% belongs to the top ten. Study-wide findings and caveats: Beta out-of-frame sequences displayed a weaker excess of sharing between twins. Conclusions leaned on cross-sectional statistical analysis and did not track the same donors over time.

In addition, the sample was reused for a study of yellow fever vaccine responses in identical twins. From that second work: The authors reported partly convergent, partly personalized vaccine responses in identical twins.

The V gene is TRBV9, the J gene TRBJ1-2; 8 bases agree with TRBD1. What was sequenced was PBMCs. The clonotype was recovered from a woman in her late teens or twenties in good health. For the CDR3, the DNA is TGTGCCAGCAGCCCCCAGACAGGGGACTATGGCTACACCTTC. Its protein product is CASSPQTGDYGYTF.